The source of this T cell receptor beta chain is a study of T-cell memory formation after mild COVID-19. This clonotype has just a few counts. Constant-segment primers and 5'RACE yielded cDNA libraries for TCR alpha and TCR beta, each carrying sample barcodes and UMIs. MiXCR was run by TCRdb on the 5' RACE reads, yielding one entry per CDR3 protein. The sample consists of about 290,000 distinct CDR3 sequences, more than 15% of them appearing once. Germline CDR1 and CDR2: LNHDA and SQIVND (reference sequence). The CDR3 loop spans 16 amino acids. V trimming: 5 bases; J trimming: 7 bases; junction bases outside the gene matches: 10.

Sample: PBMCs or a T cell subset sorted from them (not recorded which). The receptor was derived from a man younger than 35 who had mild COVID-19 (a few samples of this study predate the infection). Cell type and time point are not known. The V gene is TRBV19, the J gene TRBJ2-2; 10 bases fit TRBD1. Written as DNA, the CDR3 is TGTGCCAGTAGTCCTCTCGGGACAGGGGTTAGCGGGGAGCTGTTTTTT. Translated, it gives CASSPLGTGVSGELFF.